Listed below are T cell receptor beta chains from one sample, sequenced in a study of T-cell reconstitution after alpha-beta-depleted transplantation in children. MiXCR, run by TCRdb on the PCR reads, gives a single entry per CDR3 protein. Of about 900,000 distinct CDR3 sequences in the sample, 25% to 35% were seen once. Sample: PBMCs, mostly from graft donor cells, taken 360 days after TCRalphabeta/CD19-depleted stem cell transplant. The receptors here all came from a boy under two years old who had a stem cell transplant for SCID, so the T cells may come from the graft donor. The CDR3 runs from the conserved cysteine through the conserved F or W. A D gene is named only where the DNA matches it firmly. Only part of the rows carry a size: once, few, many, or a class if the clone is expanded.

CDR3 DNA,CDR3 protein,J gene,clone size,D gene,V gene
TGCGCCAGCAGCCTGGGGGACAGAAAGTATAACTATGGCTACACCTTC,CASSLGDRKYNYGYTF,TRBJ1-2,few,TRBD1,TRBV4-1
TGTGCCAGCAGTTTAAGGAGTCCAGGGAAGGGGTCCTACGAGCAGTACTTC,CASSLRSPGKGSYEQYF,TRBJ2-7,-,-,TRBV12-3/TRBV12-4
TGTGCCAGCAGCTTGGAACAGGGCCATGAAAAACTGTTTTTT,CASSLEQGHEKLFF,TRBJ1-4,few,-,TRBV5-7
TGTGCCAGCAGGATGCAGGGGGCTCAGCCCCAGCATTTT,CASRMQGAQPQHF,TRBJ1-5,few,TRBD1,TRBV6-1
TGCGCCAGTCGGGGAACTCTTAACTATGGCTACACCTTC,CASRGTLNYGYTF,TRBJ1-2,-,-,TRBV5-1
TGCGCCAGCAGCTTGGAGCTAGCGCTGTACAATGAGCAGTTCTTC,CASSLELALYNEQFF,TRBJ2-1,many,-,TRBV5-1
TGCAGTACACCAAAAAATCTCGGCGAAGAGACCCAGTACTTC,CSTPKNLGEETQYF,TRBJ2-5,-,-,TRBV20-1
TGTGCCACCAGCAGAGATTTGGGGGCTGCCGGGACCTACAATGAGCAGTTCTTC,CATSRDLGAAGTYNEQFF,TRBJ2-1,-,-,TRBV15
TGTGCCAGCAGGACAAGACAGGGTGCCTACAATGAGCAGTTCTTC,CASRTRQGAYNEQFF,TRBJ2-1,few,TRBD1,TRBV2
TGCGCCAGCAGCTCGTCAAGTGGGTTACAGGGGAACACTGAAGCTTTCTTT,CASSSSSGLQGNTEAFF,TRBJ1-1,-,-,TRBV5-1
TGTGCCAGCCGCGTTTGGGGGGCGGGCAATCAGCCCCAGCATTTT,CASRVWGAGNQPQHF,TRBJ1-5,few,-,TRBV27
TGTGCCACCAGCAGACAGGCTAACATTCAGTACTTC,CATSRQANIQYF,TRBJ2-4,few,-,TRBV15
TGTGCCACCAGCCTTAAGACAGGGATGGTAAAGACCCAGTACTTC,CATSLKTGMVKTQYF,TRBJ2-5,few,TRBD1,TRBV15
TGTGCCACCAGTGGCCGGGGGGGACTCGAGCAGTACTTC,CATSGRGGLEQYF,TRBJ2-7,-,TRBD2,TRBV10-3
TGCAGTGCCCGATGGGCCAACCGAGGGAGGACCACTGAAGCTTTCTTT,CSARWANRGRTTEAFF,TRBJ1-1,few,-,TRBV20-1
TGTGCCAGCAACACCAGGGGCTACAATGAGCAGTTCTTC,CASNTRGYNEQFF,TRBJ2-1,few,-,TRBV6-1
TGTGCCACCAGTGAGGGGGGCAGGGCCTCTGGGGCCAACGTCCTGACTTTC,CATSEGGRASGANVLTF,TRBJ2-6,few,-,TRBV24-1
TGTGCCAGCAGCCCAACGACTCGCTCCTACGAGCAGTACTTC,CASSPTTRSYEQYF,TRBJ2-7,few,-,TRBV4-2
TGTGCCAGCCAAAGGGACAGGGGACCCTACAATGAGCAGTTCTTC,CASQRDRGPYNEQFF,TRBJ2-1,-,TRBD1,TRBV7-9
TGCGCCAGCAGCCGGGCATGGAATCCCAGCAATGGGCAGTTCTTC,CASSRAWNPSNGQFF,TRBJ2-1,few,-,TRBV4-3
TGTGCCAGCACGCGGCTGGCTGACACTGAAGCTTTCTTT,CASTRLADTEAFF,TRBJ1-1,few,-,TRBV6-1